This T cell receptor (beta chain) was observed in a study of sequential checkpoint blockade in melanoma (dated by TCRdb to between 2019 and 2020). About the study as a whole: Patients were randomized 1:1 to first-line nivolumab followed by ipilimumab (arm A) or ipilimumab followed by nivolumab (arm B). Both trial sequences were followed by maintenance nivolumab. DNA from approximately 88 pretreatment melanoma tumor samples was subjected to TCRbeta immunosequencing. About 24 patients had matched tumor biopsies taken before treatment and at week 13, after single-agent nivolumab (arm A) or ipilimumab (arm B). The same lesion was the source of 65% to 80% of the matched pre- and post-treatment tumor biopsy pairs.

Per the publication, the treatment or condition label means: randomized to nivolumab then ipilimumab (arm A) or the reverse (arm B). None of the patients in the trial had previously been given DNA-damaging chemotherapy. Samples came from patients with melanoma in CheckMate 064, a randomized, open-label phase II trial of sequential checkpoint blockade. Tumor TCR sequencing used genomic DNA from formalin-fixed paraffin-embedded (FFPE) tissue samples. The immunoSEQ Assay was used to immunosequence TCRbeta CDR3 regions from genomic DNA. Prior to high-throughput sequencing, genomic DNA was amplified by bias-controlled multiplex PCR. In the authors' own workflow: To quantify the absolute abundance of each unique TCRbeta CDR3 region, the sequences were collapsed and filtered. Clonality, defined as 1 minus Pielou's evenness, was calculated using only productive rearrangements. Tumor T-cell fraction was computed by normalizing TCRbeta template counts to usable DNA, estimated from several housekeeping genes. Clones with significantly greater frequencies in on-treatment versus baseline samples were identified using a previously published method. What TCRdb holds here is the immuneACCESS table cut down to in-frame rearrangements. Part of the clones is not present; checked against another copy, under half of the missing clones reflect an unresolved V gene, and the others are unexplained. V, J and clone size are taken as reported in that table, and D and trimming were inferred from the DNA itself. The sample data list approximately 5,000 clones, and under 30% of these were observed just once. The top ten hold around 20% of the sample.

Study-level results and caveats: The model for predicting response that combines TCR metrics with mutation burden needs to be validated in larger, independent patient cohorts. Achieving clinical benefit was about 30 times more likely for patients whose tumor T-cell fraction and clonality increased by week 13. In the nivolumab-first arm (arm A), pretreatment tumor TIL clonality was associated with response (P = .04). Tumor T-cell fraction and clonality were correlated with PD-L1 staining and CD8+ T-cell counts, but not with mutational load. Within-arm analyses of tumor T-cell fraction were constrained by small sample sizes and reduced statistical power.

This clone was seen a few times. The target of this receptor is not known. Base qualities are not recorded, but no much larger clone differs from it by a single base. The clonotype was recovered from a human donor with melanoma. Sequenced material: tumor tissue (inferred from file names), taken from a patient given nivolumab and ipilimumab in sequence.

The DNA is TGTGCCAGCAGTGGAGGGGGCAGATACGAGCAGTACTTC. Its protein reads: CASSGGGRYEQYF. The chain couples TRBV28 to TRBJ2-7; TRBD1 might be the D gene, on 7 matching bases. CDR1 and CDR2 are read off the germline V gene as MDHEN and SYDVKM. V is reduced by 5 bases and J by 4 bases, leaving a spacing of 12 bases between them. From the cysteine up to the phenylalanine, the CDR3 has a length of 13 residues. The retained sequence is limited to the CDR3, 39 bases, with the frame set at the first base. Joined to the reference TRBV28 and TRBJ2-7 proteins, this CDR3 gives the full variable domain: DVKVTQSSRYLVKRTGEKVFLECVQDMDHENMFWYRQDPGLGLRLIYFSYDVKMKEKGDIPEGYSVSREKKERFSLILESASTNQTSMYLCASSGGGRYEQYFGPGTRLTVT.